This TCR beta chain was obtained from a study of T cell repertoires in cytomegalovirus infection. Background on the study: Indications of both CMV infection and matching HLA type were provided by public TCR beta signatures.

Germline lookup yields CDR1 SEHNR and CDR2 FQNEAQ (reference sequence). Trimming cost V 4 bases and J 0 bases, with 11 bases left between them. The CDR3 is 15 amino acids. MiXCR, applied by TCRdb to the reads, yields one record per CDR3 protein. The sample includes tens of thousands of distinct CDR3 sequences, roughly a fifth of them seen just once. Concerning this clonotype: Its antigen is undetermined.

The V gene is TRBV7-9, the J gene TRBJ2-3, with a weak D call TRBD2 (5 bases). Sequenced here: CD8+ T cells from cultured PBMCs, sampled from culture after CMV antigen stimulation. The TCR comes from a human donor in good health (CMV status not recorded). Some clones in this sample may be carry-over from other donors' samples. The CDR3 loop is CASSSPGSSTDTQYF. The DNA for the CDR3 is TGTGCCAGCAGCTCCCCGGGATCCAGCACAGATACGCAGTATTTT.